This T cell receptor (beta chain) was sequenced in a study of T cells in Graves' hyperthyroidism and ophthalmopathy. It was RNA transcripts that yielded the amplified TCR beta CDR3 regions. The HTBI set primed first-round TCR CDR3 RT-PCR. MiXCR was run by TCRdb on the multiplex PCR reads, yielding one entry per CDR3 protein. The profile shows 95,000 to 110,000 distinct CDR3 sequences, roughly 47% of them singletons. This clonotype has a handful of counts. Germline values: CDR1 SGHRS, CDR2 YFSETQ. The CDR3 covers 13 residues. The V end was cut by 1 base, the J end by 8 bases, with 9 bases between. J is TRBJ2-2 and V is TRBV5-1; D gene unclear. The sequenced sample consisted of blood. This TCR derives from a man in his forties with Graves' hyperthyroidism. CDR3 bases: TGCGCCAGCAGCTTGCAGGTTCCGGGGGAGCTGTTTTTT. It codes for CASSLQVPGELFF.